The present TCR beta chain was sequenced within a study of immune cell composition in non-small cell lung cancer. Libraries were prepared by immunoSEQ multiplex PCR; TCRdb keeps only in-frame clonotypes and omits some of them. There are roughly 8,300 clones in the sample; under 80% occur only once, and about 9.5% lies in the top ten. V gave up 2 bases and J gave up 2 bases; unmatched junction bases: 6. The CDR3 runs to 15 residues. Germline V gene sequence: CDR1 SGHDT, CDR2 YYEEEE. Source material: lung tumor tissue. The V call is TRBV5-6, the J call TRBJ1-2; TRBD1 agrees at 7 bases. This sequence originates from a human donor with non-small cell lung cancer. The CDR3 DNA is TGTGCCAGCAGCTTAGGGAGACAGGGAAACTATGGCTACACCTTC. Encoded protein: CASSLGRQGNYGYTF.